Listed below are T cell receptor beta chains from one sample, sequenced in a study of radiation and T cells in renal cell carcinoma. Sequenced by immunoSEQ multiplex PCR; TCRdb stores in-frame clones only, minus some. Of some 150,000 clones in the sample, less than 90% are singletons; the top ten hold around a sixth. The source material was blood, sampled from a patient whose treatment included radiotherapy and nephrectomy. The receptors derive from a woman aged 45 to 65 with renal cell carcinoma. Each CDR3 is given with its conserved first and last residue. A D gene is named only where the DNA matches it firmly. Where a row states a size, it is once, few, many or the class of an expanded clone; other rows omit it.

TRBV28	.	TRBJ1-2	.	TGTGCCAGCATCCGTAGGGGATCCTTCGGCTATGGCTACACCTTC	CASIRRGSFGYGYTF
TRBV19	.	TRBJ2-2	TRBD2	TGTGCCAGCCGCAGACTCACGGGAGGGAACACCGGGGAGCTGTTTTTT	CASRRLTGGNTGELFF
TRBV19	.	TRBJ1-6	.	TGTGCCAGTAGTAGGTTGAGGGTTCCCCTCCACTTT	CASSRLRVPLHF
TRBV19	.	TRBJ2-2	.	TGTGCCAGTAGTATAATCCACGGTAGATATACCGGGGAGCTGTTTTTT	CASSIIHGRYTGELFF
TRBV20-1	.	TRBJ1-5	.	TGCAGTGCCGGTAAGCCCCAGCATTTT	CSAGKPQHF
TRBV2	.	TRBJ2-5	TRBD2	TGTGCCAGCAGGGCGGCTAGCGGGAGGGCGCAAGAGACCCAGTACTTC	CASRAASGRAQETQYF
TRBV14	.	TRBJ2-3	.	TGTGCCAGCAGCCAGAGAGACAGTCACACAGATACGCAGTATTTT	CASSQRDSHTDTQYF
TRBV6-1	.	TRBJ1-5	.	TGTGCCAGCATGGAGGGTAAGAATTGGGGGCAGCCCCAGCATTTT	CASMEGKNWGQPQHF
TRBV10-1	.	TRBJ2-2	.	TGCGCCAGCAGTGAGTCCGGCGGGGAGCTGTTTTTT	CASSESGGELFF
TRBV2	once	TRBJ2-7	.	TGTGCCAGCACTCAGGGAGGACCCTACGAGCAGTACTTC	CASTQGGPYEQYF
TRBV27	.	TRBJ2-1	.	TGTGCCAGCAGTAAACAGGGCTACAATGAGCAGTTCTTC	CASSKQGYNEQFF
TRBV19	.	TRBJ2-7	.	TGTGCCAGTAGTATAGGGCAACGGCAGGGAACCTACGAGCAGTACTTC	CASSIGQRQGTYEQYF
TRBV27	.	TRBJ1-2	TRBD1	TGTGCCAGCAGCGGACAGGGGATGTTTGGCTACACCTTC	CASSGQGMFGYTF
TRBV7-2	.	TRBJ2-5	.	TGTGCCAGCAGCTTAGCCGGGGGTAGGGAAGAGACCCAGTACTTC	CASSLAGGREETQYF
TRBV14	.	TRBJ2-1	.	TGTGCCAGCAGCCAAGTGGATGAGCAGTTCTTC	CASSQVDEQFF
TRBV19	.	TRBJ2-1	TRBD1	TGTGCCAGTACCACGACAGGGCGCTCCTACAATGAGCAGTTCTTC	CASTTTGRSYNEQFF